This entry features one T cell receptor beta chain sequence. Its antigen is unknown. A junction boundary mismatches the germline segment, possibly from a read error. The data were taken from a study of Graves' ophthalmopathy and Graves' hyperthyroidism. Background on the study: Stable hyperthyroidism meant no ophthalmopathy within 18 months of follow-up. General study findings and limits: Using 13 signatures, a model distinguished ophthalmopathy from stable hyperthyroidism, reaching about 89% sensitivity and 80% to 83% specificity.

From RNA, the CDR3 regions of TCR beta chains were amplified and sequenced. The authors performed first-round RT-PCR with HTBI primers and then a second-round multiplex PCR. In TCRdb, the multiplex PCR reads were re-called with MiXCR into one record per CDR3 protein. The data show more than 1,000,000 distinct CDR3 sequences, 35% to 40% seen once. Germline V gives CDR1 SQVTM, CDR2 ANQGSEA. The CDR3 is 17 residues long. This clonotype originated in an adult man with Graves' hyperthyroidism. V is TRBV29-1 and J is TRBJ2-7; TRBD1 matches at 7 bases. The sample taken for sequencing was peripheral blood or thyroid tissue (not recorded which). CDR3 amino acids: CGVEDYGAPGQHYEQYF. As DNA, the CDR3 is TGCGGCGTTGAAGATTACGGGGCCCCGGGACAGCACTACGAGCAGTACTTC.